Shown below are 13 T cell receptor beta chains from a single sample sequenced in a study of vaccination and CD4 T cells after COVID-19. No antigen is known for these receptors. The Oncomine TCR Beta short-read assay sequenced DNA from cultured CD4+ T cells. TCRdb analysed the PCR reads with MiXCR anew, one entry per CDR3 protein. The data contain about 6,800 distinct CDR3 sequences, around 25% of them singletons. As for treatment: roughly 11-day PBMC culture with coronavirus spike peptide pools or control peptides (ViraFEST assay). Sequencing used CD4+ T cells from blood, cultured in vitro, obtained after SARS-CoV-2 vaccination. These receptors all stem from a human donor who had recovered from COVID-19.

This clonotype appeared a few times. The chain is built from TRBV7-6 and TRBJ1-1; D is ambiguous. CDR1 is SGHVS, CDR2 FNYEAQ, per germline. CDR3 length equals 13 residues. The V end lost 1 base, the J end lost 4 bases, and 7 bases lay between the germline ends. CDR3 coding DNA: TGTGCCAGCAGCTTAGACGGATTCACTGAAGCTTTCTTT. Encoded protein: CASSLDGFTEAFF.

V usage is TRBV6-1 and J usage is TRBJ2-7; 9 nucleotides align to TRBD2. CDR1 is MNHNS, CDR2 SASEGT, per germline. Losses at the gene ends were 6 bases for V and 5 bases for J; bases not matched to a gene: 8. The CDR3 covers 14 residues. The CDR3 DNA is TGTGCCAGCAGGGATTTAGCGGGAGTGCACGAGCAGTACTTC. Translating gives CASRDLAGVHEQYF.

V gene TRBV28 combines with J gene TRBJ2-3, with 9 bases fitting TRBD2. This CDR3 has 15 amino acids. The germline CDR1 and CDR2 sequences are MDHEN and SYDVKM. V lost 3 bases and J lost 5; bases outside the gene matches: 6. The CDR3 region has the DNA TGTGCCAGCAGTTTTCGCGGGGGGGTTGGAGATACGCAGTATTTT. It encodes CASSFRGGVGDTQYF.

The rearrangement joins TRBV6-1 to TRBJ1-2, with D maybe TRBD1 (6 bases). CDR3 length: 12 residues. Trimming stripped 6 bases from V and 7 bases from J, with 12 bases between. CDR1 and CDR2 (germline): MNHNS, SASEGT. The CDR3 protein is CASSLNRAGYTF. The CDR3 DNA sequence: TGTGCCAGCAGCCTAAACAGGGCTGGCTACACCTTC.

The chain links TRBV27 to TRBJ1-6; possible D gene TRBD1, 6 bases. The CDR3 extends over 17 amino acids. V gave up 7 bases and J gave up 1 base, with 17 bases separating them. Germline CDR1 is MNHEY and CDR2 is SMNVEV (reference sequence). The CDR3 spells CASTLGGLRSYNSPLHF. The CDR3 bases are TGTGCCAGCACCCTAGGGGGGCTGAGGTCCTATAATTCACCCCTCCACTTT.

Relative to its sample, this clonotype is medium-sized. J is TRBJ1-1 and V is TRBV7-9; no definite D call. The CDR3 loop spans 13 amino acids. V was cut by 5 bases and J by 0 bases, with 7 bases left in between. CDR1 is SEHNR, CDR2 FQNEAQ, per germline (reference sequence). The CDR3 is CASSPEVNTEAFF. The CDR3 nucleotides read TGTGCCAGCAGCCCAGAAGTGAACACTGAAGCTTTCTTT.

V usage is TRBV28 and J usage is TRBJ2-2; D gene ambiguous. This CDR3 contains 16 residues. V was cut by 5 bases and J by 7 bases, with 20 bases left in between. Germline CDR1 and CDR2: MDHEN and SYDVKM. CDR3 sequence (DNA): TGTGCCAGCAGTCCTACGGCCCCACCGGGTGTCGGGGAGCTGTTTTTT. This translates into CASSPTAPPGVGELFF.

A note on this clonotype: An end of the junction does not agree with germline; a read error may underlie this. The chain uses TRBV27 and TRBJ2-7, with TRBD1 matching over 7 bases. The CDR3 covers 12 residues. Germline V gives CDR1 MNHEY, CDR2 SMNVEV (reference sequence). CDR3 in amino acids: CASSSEKGQTHF. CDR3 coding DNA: TGTGCCAGCAGTTCGGAAAAGGGACAGACCCACTTC.

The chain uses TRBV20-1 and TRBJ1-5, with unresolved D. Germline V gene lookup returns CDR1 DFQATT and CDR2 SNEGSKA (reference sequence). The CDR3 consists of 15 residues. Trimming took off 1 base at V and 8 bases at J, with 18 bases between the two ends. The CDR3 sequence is CSARVPNKGKEPQHF. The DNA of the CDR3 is TGCAGTGCTAGAGTCCCCAACAAGGGTAAAGAGCCCCAGCATTTT.

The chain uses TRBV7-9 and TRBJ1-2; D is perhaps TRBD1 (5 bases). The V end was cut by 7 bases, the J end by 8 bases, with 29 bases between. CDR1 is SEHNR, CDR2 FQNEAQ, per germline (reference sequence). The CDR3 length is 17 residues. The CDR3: CASTPLAGYGTAGGYTF. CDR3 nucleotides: TGTGCCAGCACCCCCCTAGCGGGGTACGGGACGGCGGGAGGCTACACCTTC.

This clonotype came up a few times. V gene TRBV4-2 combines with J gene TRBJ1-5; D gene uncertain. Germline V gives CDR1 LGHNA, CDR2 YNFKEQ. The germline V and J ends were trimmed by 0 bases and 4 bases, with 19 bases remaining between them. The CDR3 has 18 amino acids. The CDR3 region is CASSQDYSWGSSNQPQHF. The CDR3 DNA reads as TGTGCCAGCAGCCAAGATTATTCGTGGGGTTCCTCTAATCAGCCCCAGCATTTT.

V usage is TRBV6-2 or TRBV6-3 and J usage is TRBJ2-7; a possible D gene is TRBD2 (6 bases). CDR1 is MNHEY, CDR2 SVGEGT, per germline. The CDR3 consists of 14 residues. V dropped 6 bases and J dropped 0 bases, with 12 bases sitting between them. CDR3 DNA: TGTGCCAGCAGCGGGACTGCCATCTCCTACGAGCAGTACTTC. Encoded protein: CASSGTAISYEQYF.

The CDR3 here is CASRARTSHNFPDTQYF. The DNA of the CDR3 is TGTGCCAGCAGGGCAAGGACTAGCCACAATTTCCCAGATACGCAGTATTTT. The chain is built from TRBV7-2 and TRBJ2-3; 8 nucleotides align to TRBD2. The CDR3 sequence is 17 residues long. V trimming: 6 bases; J trimming: 4 bases; junction bases outside the gene matches: 15. From germline, CDR1 is SGHTA and CDR2 FQGNSA.